These T cell receptor beta chains were read from a single sample in a study of Ad26.COV2.S vaccination and SARS-CoV-2 variants. Only in-frame clones appear in the TCRdb table, and some are missing; sequencing was by immunoSEQ multiplex PCR. Among around 450,000 clones, 89% were seen once, and the ten largest hold 2.5% to 3%. The sequencing here drew on peripheral blood, taken in a trial of Ad26.COV2.S vaccine versus placebo. All receptors derive from a person between 18 and 65 years old who received the Ad26.COV2.S COVID-19 vaccine or a placebo. CDR3s include the opening cysteine and the closing phenylalanine or tryptophan. The D gene is left open where the match is weak. Size is omitted from some rows. Given values are once, few, many or a class for expanded clones.

>-|TRBV5-1|TRBJ2-5|-
CASSLHVETQYF
TGCGCCAGCAGCTTGCACGTCGAGACCCAGTACTTC
>TRBD2|TRBV4-3|TRBJ2-5|-
CASSPRTSGSGETQYF
TGCGCCAGCAGCCCCCGGACTAGCGGGAGTGGGGAGACCCAGTACTTC
>-|TRBV9|TRBJ2-3|-
CASSTTLGADTQYF
TGTGCCAGCAGCACTACTTTAGGGGCAGATACGCAGTATTTT
>-|TRBV9|TRBJ1-6|-
CASSVEGTHSPLHF
TGTGCCAGCAGCGTAGAGGGGACCCACTCACCCCTCCACTTT
>-|TRBV7-2|TRBJ1-3|once
CASRPPGRSNTIYF
TGTGCCAGCAGACCACCCGGCAGGTCCAACACCATATATTTT
>-|TRBV7-9|TRBJ2-7|-
CASSSTSRGSYEQYF
TGTGCCAGCAGCTCCACGTCGCGAGGCTCCTACGAGCAGTACTTC
>-|TRBV2|TRBJ1-1|-
CASSVMGENTEAFF
TGTGCCAGCAGTGTTATGGGGGAGAACACTGAAGCTTTCTTT
>TRBD1|TRBV6-5|TRBJ1-3|once
CASSAGQGRGNTIYF
TGTGCCAGCAGCGCGGGACAGGGGAGAGGAAACACCATATATTTT
>-|TRBV27|TRBJ2-7|-
CASSLKGWVSYEQYF
TGTGCCAGCAGTTTAAAGGGTTGGGTGTCCTACGAGCAGTACTTC
>TRBD2|TRBV5-1|TRBJ2-5|once
CASSLGGSGGTQYF
TGCGCCAGCAGCCTTGGGGGTAGCGGGGGGACCCAGTACTTC
>-|TRBV10-3|TRBJ1-3|-
CAISGQWSSGNTIYF
TGTGCCATCAGTGGACAGTGGAGCTCTGGAAACACCATATATTTT
>TRBD1|TRBV12-5|TRBJ2-1|-
CASGLVFLGQDHYNEQFF
TGTGCTAGTGGTTTGGTCTTTCTTGGACAGGACCACTACAATGAGCAGTTCTTC
>-|TRBV5-1|TRBJ1-2|-
CASSSDGGAYGYTF
TGCGCCAGCAGTAGTGATGGTGGGGCTTATGGCTACACCTTC
>TRBD2|TRBV28|TRBJ2-3|-
CASSTPTAGVYGDTQYF
TGTGCCAGCAGTACCCCGACAGCGGGGGTATATGGAGATACGCAGTATTTT
>TRBD2|TRBV12-3/TRBV12-4|TRBJ2-1|-
CASRTNGGEQFF
TGTGCCAGCAGGACCAACGGGGGGGAGCAGTTCTTC
>TRBD2|TRBV13|TRBJ2-3|-
CASSFSITSGRRDTQYF
TGTGCCAGCAGCTTTAGCATTACTAGCGGGCGCCGGGATACGCAGTATTTT
>-|TRBV19|TRBJ2-3|-
CASSDWSLLDTQYF
TGTGCCAGTAGCGACTGGTCCCTCCTCGATACGCAGTATTTT
>-|TRBV3-1/TRBV3-2|TRBJ1-1|-
CASSQVRRPEGAFF
TGTGCCAGCAGCCAGGTTCGGAGACCAGAAGGGGCTTTCTTT
>-|TRBV5-5|TRBJ2-7|-
CASSLGAYEQYF
TGTGCCAGCAGCTTGGGAGCCTACGAGCAGTACTTC
>TRBD1|TRBV5-6|TRBJ1-2|once
CASTKDRASGYTF
TGTGCCAGCACTAAAGACAGGGCGAGTGGCTACACCTTC
>-|TRBV13|TRBJ2-5|-
CASSSSRGEMETQYF
TGTGCCAGCAGCTCTTCCAGGGGCGAGATGGAGACCCAGTACTTC
>TRBD1|TRBV5-6|TRBJ2-1|-
CASSLGTGGLIDEQFF
TGTGCCAGCAGCTTGGGGACAGGGGGCTTAATCGATGAGCAGTTCTTC
>-|TRBV6-2/TRBV6-3|TRBJ1-1|-
CASSDRARRQREAFF
TGTGCCAGCAGTGATCGAGCGAGACGACAGCGCGAAGCTTTCTTT
>TRBD2|TRBV5-1|TRBJ2-3|-
CASSLAAGGLTDTQYF
TGCGCCAGCAGCTTGGCTGCGGGGGGACTCACAGATACGCAGTATTTT
>-|TRBV3-1/TRBV3-2|TRBJ1-5|-
CASSQALNQPQHF
TGTGCCAGCAGCCAAGCCCTCAATCAGCCCCAGCATTTT
>-|TRBV24-1|TRBJ2-3|once
CATSDLGEADTQYF
TGTGCCACCAGTGACTTGGGGGAGGCAGATACGCAGTATTTT
>-|TRBV5-1|TRBJ2-3|-
CASTRAEADTQYF
TGCGCCAGCACGCGTGCGGAAGCAGATACGCAGTATTTT
>-|TRBV9|TRBJ1-5|few
CASSGGREGQPQHF
TGTGCCAGCAGCGGAGGCAGGGAAGGGCAGCCCCAGCATTTT
>-|TRBV29-1|TRBJ2-1|-
CSVERVLLPKQFF
TGCAGCGTTGAGAGGGTGCTCCTCCCAAAGCAGTTCTTC
>-|TRBV3-1/TRBV3-2|TRBJ2-1|-
CASSPGALYRGGEQFF
TGTGCCAGCAGCCCCGGGGCCTTATATCGGGGAGGTGAGCAGTTCTTC
>-|TRBV28|TRBJ2-4|once
CASSTHGTVKNIQYF
TGTGCCAGCAGTACCCACGGGACCGTCAAAAACATTCAGTACTTC
>-|TRBV14|TRBJ1-2|-
CASSQDRGVRGYTF
TGTGCCAGCAGCCAAGACAGAGGGGTTAGGGGCTACACCTTC